The rows below give T cell receptor beta chains drawn from one sample of a study of shared clonotypes between healthy human individuals. The method was immunoSEQ multiplex PCR; TCRdb's version includes in-frame clones alone and lacks a portion of them. Of about 1 million clones listed, around 76% were seen once; the top ten hold 1.2% to 1.5%. The sequenced sample consisted of memory CD4+ T cells sorted from blood. Every receptor here comes from a man aged 18 to 35 in good health. CDR3s include the opening cysteine and the closing phenylalanine or tryptophan. A D gene is named only where the DNA matches it firmly. Not all rows give a size; the values are once, few, many and, for expanded clones, a class.

clone_size	d_call	v_call	j_call	cdr3_nt	cdr3_aa
NA	NA	TRBV5-1	TRBJ2-5	TGCGCCAGCAGCCCCACCCCGGGTTCGGGCGAGACCCAGTACTTC	CASSPTPGSGETQYF
NA	NA	TRBV5-4	TRBJ2-2	TGTGCCAGCAGCCGCGCAATGGAAGTGGGGGCCGGGGAGCTGTTTTTT	CASSRAMEVGAGELFF
NA	TRBD2	TRBV30	TRBJ2-3	TGTGCCTGGAAACTAGCGGGAGGCACAGATACGCAATATTTT	CAWKLAGGTDTQYF
NA	TRBD1	TRBV28	TRBJ2-7	TGTGCCAGCACGGGACAGGGGTTCGAGCAGTACTTC	CASTGQGFEQYF
NA	TRBD1	TRBV7-8	TRBJ2-1	TGTGCCAGCAGCCACCTAATGACAGGGGTCAGTGAGCAGTTCTTC	CASSHLMTGVSEQFF
few	NA	TRBV5-1	TRBJ1-6	TGCGCCAGCAGCTTGGGTCAGGGAAGCTCACCCCTCCACTTT	CASSLGQGSSPLHF
NA	NA	TRBV19	TRBJ1-5	TGTGCCAGTAGTATACAGGATTACTATAGCAATCAGCCCCAGCATTTT	CASSIQDYYSNQPQHF
once	TRBD1	TRBV4-1	TRBJ2-7	TGCGCCAGCAGCCAAGAATTGACAGGGGGCCACTACGAGCAGTACTTC	CASSQELTGGHYEQYF
NA	NA	TRBV9	TRBJ1-1	TGTGCCAGCAGCCCAGAAGGGGTGGGGAACACTGAAGCTTTCTTT	CASSPEGVGNTEAFF
once	TRBD1	TRBV4-1	TRBJ2-2	TGCGCCAGCAGCAAAGGTCGACAGGGGCGGATGGGGGCCGGGGAGCTGTTTTTT	CASSKGRQGRMGAGELFF
once	NA	TRBV9	TRBJ1-1	TGTGCCAGCAGCGTAATTGGAGGCACTGAAGCTTTCTTT	CASSVIGGTEAFF
NA	TRBD1	TRBV5-4	TRBJ2-1	TGTGCCAGCAGCTTGGTTTTAAAAGGACAGGGTATGGATGAGCAGTTCTTC	CASSLVLKGQGMDEQFF
NA	TRBD1	TRBV6-5	TRBJ1-5	TGTGCCAGCAGTTACACGACAGGGGGTCAGCCCCAGCATTTT	CASSYTTGGQPQHF
NA	TRBD1	TRBV27	TRBJ2-5	TGTGCCAGCGGGATGACAGGGGGCGGCGAGACCCAGTACTTC	CASGMTGGGETQYF
NA	NA	TRBV29-1	TRBJ1-1	TGCAGCGTTGAACATCTTCGAGGGGGGGGTTACACTGAAGCTTTCTTT	CSVEHLRGGGYTEAFF
NA	NA	TRBV7-9	TRBJ2-3	TGTGCCAGCAGCTCAAACCGGGGAAGTGACAGCACAGATACGCAGTATTTT	CASSSNRGSDSTDTQYF
NA	NA	TRBV11-2	TRBJ1-1	TGTGCCAGCAGCTTAGTTTCAGGGCTGAACACTGAAGCTTTCTTT	CASSLVSGLNTEAFF